These 20 T cell receptor beta chains were all obtained from the same sample, sequenced in a study of blood T cells in healthy people across ages. Primers used in a second PCR of roughly 6 to 12 cycles were a sample-barcoded 5' primer and a J-beta primer mix. TCRdb fed the 5' RACE reads into MiXCR, producing one record per CDR3 protein. The sample contains 1.5 million to 2 million distinct CDR3 sequences, 25% to 30% of which appear only once. The sequencing sample was made of blood. These receptors were obtained from a woman aged 30 to 39 in good health.

The chain is built from TRBV7-9 and TRBJ2-7, with D unclear. This CDR3 region has 15 residues. CDR1 and CDR2 (germline): SEHNR, FQNEAQ (reference sequence). V was shortened by 1 base and J by 0 bases, with 10 bases between the two germline ends. CDR3: CASSLEQLSSYEQYF. CDR3 bases: TGTGCCAGCAGCTTAGAACAGCTGAGCTCCTACGAGCAGTACTTC.

This sequence joins TRBV7-3 and TRBJ1-1, with TRBD1 matching over 7 bases. Germline V gene lookup returns CDR1 SGHTA and CDR2 FQGTGA. J was trimmed by 0 bases and V by 5 bases; bases with no gene match: 12. The CDR3 is 17 residues long. DNA of the CDR3: TGTGCCAGCAGCGCTCAGGGGGGGCGCCGGATGAACACTGAAGCTTTCTTT. Translating gives CASSAQGGRRMNTEAFF.

Notes on this clonotype: Being one base from a much bigger clone, this may be a read error. This sequence joins TRBV6-1 and TRBJ2-7; possibly TRBD1 for D (6 bases). Germline CDR1 is MNHNS and CDR2 is SASEGT. The CDR3 covers 14 residues. V was clipped by 8 bases and J by 1 base, with 15 bases between them. The CDR3 bases are TGTGCCAGCGGACGTTGGACAGAGTCCTACGAGCAGTACTTC. The encoded protein is CASGRWTESYEQYF.

This clonotype was detected only a few times. The rearrangement links TRBV6-1 to TRBJ2-1; no clear D gene. The germline V gene encodes CDR1 MNHNS and CDR2 SASEGT. The CDR3 spans 15 residues. Trimming removed 5 bases from V and 7 bases from J, with 18 bases in between. The DNA of the CDR3 is TGTGCCAGCAGTTTATTGGACCCTACACTTAATGAGCAGTTCTTC. Amino acid sequence: CASSLLDPTLNEQFF.

V and J are TRBV20-1 and TRBJ2-5, with D possibly matching TRBD1 (5 bases). The end of the DNA is better explained by TRBJ2-7, so the J call may be wrong. CDR1 and CDR2 from the germline V gene are DFQATT and SNEGSKA (reference sequence). This CDR3 is built from 14 residues. The CDR3 reads CSARVSGLRYEQYF. The CDR3 DNA sequence: TGCAGTGCTAGAGTTTCAGGGCTTAGGTACGAGCAGTACTTC.

This clonotype was found a few times. This rearrangement joins TRBV4-2 to TRBJ2-1; 10 bases agree with TRBD2. The CDR3 spans 19 residues. V dropped 1 base and J dropped 7; count of bases not matched to a gene: 16. Germline lookup yields CDR1 LGHNA and CDR2 YNFKEQ. The CDR3 protein is CASSQAGLAERGHGNEQFF. CDR3 coding DNA: TGTGCCAGCAGCCAAGCTGGACTAGCGGAAAGGGGGCATGGGAATGAGCAGTTCTTC.

This clonotype turned up a few times. The J gene is TRBJ2-7, the V gene TRBV5-1, with TRBD1 matching over 7 bases. The CDR3 totals 15 residues. V was pared by 4 bases and J by 7 bases, with 14 bases of the junction left unmatched. Germline loops: CDR1 SGHRS, CDR2 YFSETQ. The CDR3 DNA reads as TGCGCCAGCAGCCCACCGGGACAGCCCTACAATGAGCAGTACTTC. It yields the protein CASSPPGQPYNEQYF.

The rearrangement links TRBV6-6 to TRBJ2-1, with TRBD2 as a possible D gene (6 bases). Deletions cut 4 bases from V and 0 bases from J, with 13 bases between. The CDR3 has 16 residues. CDR1 and CDR2 from the germline V gene are MNHNY and SVGAGI (reference sequence). The CDR3 DNA follows: TGTGCCAGCAGTTCCGCCCGGGGGAGCTCCTACAATGAGCAGTTCTTC. Its translation: CASSSARGSSYNEQFF.

This clonotype was seen a handful of times. This CDR3 is CASSLTGAGRRHEQFF. The CDR3 DNA reads TGTGCCAGCAGTCTTACTGGGGCGGGACGCAGGCATGAGCAGTTCTTC. V is TRBV6-5 and J is TRBJ2-1; weak D call: TRBD2 (6 bases). The CDR3 spans 16 residues. Between the trimmed V and J ends, which lost 5 bases and 8 bases, there was a span of 22 bases. Germline V gene sequence: CDR1 MNHEY, CDR2 SVGAGI.

This clonotype appeared a few times. Written as DNA, the CDR3 is TGTGCCAGCAGCTTAGCGAGGGACAGGGGGGGCAATGAGCAGTTCTTC. It is translated as CASSLARDRGGNEQFF. The V and J genes are TRBV7-6 and TRBJ2-1; 11 positions agree with TRBD1. The junction had 4 bases not matched to a gene; V was cut back by 0 bases and J by 6 bases. This CDR3 comprises 16 residues. Germline assignment: CDR1 SGHVS and CDR2 FNYEAQ.

About this clonotype: A much larger clone lies one base from this, so it may be a read error. CDR3 residues: CSVEDPHVGNEQYF. CDR3 DNA: TGCAGCGTTGAAGATCCCCACGTCGGCAATGAGCAGTACTTC. The gene calls are TRBV29-1 and TRBJ2-5; D gene unclear. The length of the CDR3 is 14 residues. The V gene lost 0 bases and the J gene lost 11 bases, with 19 bases spanning the gap. From germline, CDR1 is SQVTM and CDR2 ANQGSEA.

The CDR3 spells CASSSLAGTLNHQYF. The CDR3, as DNA: TGTGCCAGCAGCTCCCTAGCGGGTACCCTTAACCACCAGTACTTC. V usage is TRBV11-2 and J usage is TRBJ2-5, with TRBD2 identical over 8 bases. Germline CDR1 reads SGHAT; CDR2 reads FQNNGV. V trimming: 4 bases; J trimming: 10 bases; junction bases outside the gene matches: 14. This CDR3 region has 15 residues.

Here the CDR3 DNA reads TGTGCCAGCTCACTAACAACAGGGGGCTCGAACTATGGCTACACCTTC. It yields the protein CASSLTTGGSNYGYTF. The chain uses TRBV18 and TRBJ1-2; 9 nucleotides line up with TRBD1. This CDR3 is 16 amino acids long. J gave up 2 bases and V 4 bases, and 8 bases lay outside the gene matches. CDR1 is KGHSH and CDR2 is LQKENI in the germline V gene.

The rearrangement uses TRBV10-3 and TRBJ1-5; possible D gene TRBD1, 5 bases. Germline V lookup: CDR1 ENHRY, CDR2 SYGVKD. Trimming took off 5 bases at V and 5 bases at J, with 7 bases between the two ends. This CDR3 has 12 amino acids. The CDR3 sequence is CAISPGDQPQHF. CDR3 coding DNA: TGTGCCATCAGTCCGGGGGATCAGCCCCAGCATTTT.

Here the CDR3 DNA reads TGTGCCAGCAGCCAAGGTTGGGGAGCGACCACTTCCGAGCAGTACTTC. Translated: CASSQGWGATTSEQYF. The rearrangement uses TRBV3-1 and TRBJ2-7, with a weak D call TRBD2 (5 bases). The V gene lost 1 base and the J gene lost 6 bases, with 19 bases spanning the gap. CDR1 and CDR2 from the germline V gene are LGHDT and YNNKEL (reference sequence). The CDR3 covers 16 residues.

This clonotype has just one count. Being one base from a much bigger clone, this may be a read error. The rearrangement uses TRBV11-2 and TRBJ2-4; D gene uncertain. The CDR3 has 14 amino acids. Germline CDR1 reads SGHAT; CDR2 reads FQNNGV. In DNA form, the CDR3 reads TGTGCCAGCAGCTTACATCGGGCCAAAAACATTCAGGACTTC. Protein product: CASSLHRAKNIQDF.

This clonotype was seen a single time. This chain connects TRBV20-1 to TRBJ2-2; D gene ambiguous. CDR1 and CDR2 from the germline V gene are DFQATT and SNEGSKA (reference sequence). V was shortened by 1 base and J by 5 bases, with 8 bases between the two germline ends. This CDR3 comprises 13 residues. As DNA, the CDR3 is TGCAGTGCTAGAGGGGGTTATACCGGGGAGCTGTTTTTT. Translation gives CSARGGYTGELFF.

In this sample, this clonotype turned up a few times. This chain links TRBV7-2 with TRBJ1-2; D gene unclear. The germline V and J ends were trimmed by 2 bases and 8 bases, with 12 bases remaining between them. CDR3 length equals 13 residues. Germline V gives CDR1 SGHTA, CDR2 FQGNSA. CDR3 amino acids: CASSLPPSGGYTF. As DNA, the CDR3 is TGTGCCAGCAGCTTACCCCCGTCTGGAGGCTACACCTTC.

This clonotype was counted ten times or more. This chain connects TRBV6-2 or TRBV6-3 to TRBJ2-7, with D unresolved. The CDR3 runs to 13 residues. V dropped 2 bases and J dropped 1 base, with 6 bases sitting between them. Germline CDR1 reads MNHEY; CDR2 reads SVGEGT. CDR3 region: CASSYRPSYEQYF. The CDR3 DNA reads as TGTGCCAGCAGTTACCGTCCTTCCTACGAGCAGTACTTC.

The chain uses TRBV12-3 or TRBV12-4 and TRBJ1-1; 7 nucleotides line up with TRBD1. The CDR3 contains 16 residues. V dropped 5 bases and J dropped 0; count of bases not matched to a gene: 9. CDR3 protein: CASSLVLDRMNTEAFF. In nucleotides, the CDR3 is TGTGCCAGCAGTCTCGTCTTGGACAGGATGAACACTGAAGCTTTCTTT.